Listed here are 21 T cell receptor beta chains from one sample, sequenced in a study of PD-L1 blockade in urothelial cancer. Sequenced by immunoSEQ multiplex PCR; TCRdb stores in-frame clones only, minus some. The data contain 35,000 to 50,000 clones, roughly four fifths of them singletons. Noted time point: peripheral blood 6 weeks after treatment start. This sample comprised PBMCs, obtained around atezolizumab (anti-PD-L1) treatment. Receptors originate from a man aged 55 to 69 with urothelial cancer.

The J gene is TRBJ2-4, the V gene TRBV10-1, with D possibly being TRBD1 (5 bases). Per the germline V gene, CDR1 is WNHNN and CDR2 is SYGVQD (reference sequence). Trimming stripped 2 bases from V and 5 bases from J, with 7 bases between. The CDR3 consists of 13 residues. CDR3 residues: CASSETGQNIQYF. Written as DNA, the CDR3 is TGCGCCAGCAGTGAGACAGGCCAAAACATTCAGTACTTC.

The chain recombines TRBV7-2 with TRBJ1-5; D ambiguous. V was trimmed by 1 base and J by 5 bases, leaving 12 bases between them. The CDR3 length is 15 residues. In germline, CDR1 is SGHTA, CDR2 FQGNSA. In DNA form, the CDR3 reads TGTGCCAGCAGCTTAGAGTCTTCCCGAGATCAGCCCCAGCATTTT. It yields the protein CASSLESSRDQPQHF.

The rearrangement joins TRBV12-5 to TRBJ1-2; a possible D gene is TRBD1 (5 bases). V dropped 6 bases and J dropped 6 bases, with 11 bases sitting between them. CDR1 LGHNT and CDR2 FRNRAP come from the germline V gene. CDR3 length: 12 amino acids. The chain's CDR3 is CASGTGRHGYTF. CDR3 coding DNA: TGTGCTAGTGGCACAGGACGGCATGGCTACACCTTC.

The rearrangement uses TRBV2 and TRBJ1-4, with 11 bases identical to TRBD1. CDR1 and CDR2 (germline): SNHLY, FYNNEI. With 6 bases clipped from V and 8 bases from J, the junction kept 5 bases outside the gene matches. This CDR3 is 14 amino acids long. CDR3 nucleotide sequence: TGTGCCAGCAGATCCGGGACAGGGGGAGAAAAACTGTTTTTT. Amino acid sequence: CASRSGTGGEKLFF. Full variable domain (outside the CDR3, taken from reference TRBV2 and TRBJ1-4): EPEVTQTPSHQVTQMGQEVILRCVPISNHLYFYWYRQILGQKVEFLVSFYNNEISEKSEIFDDQFSVERPDGSNFTLKIRSTKLEDSAMYFCASRSGTGGEKLFFGSGTQLSVL.

The chain links TRBV5-5 to TRBJ2-5; D is uncertain. This CDR3 is 14 amino acids long. The V gene lost 0 bases and the J gene lost 2 bases, with 8 bases spanning the gap. CDR1 is SGHKS and CDR2 is YYEKEE in the germline V gene (reference sequence). CDR3 sequence reads: CASSLVAQQETQYF. Written as DNA, the CDR3 is TGTGCCAGCAGCTTGGTCGCTCAGCAAGAGACCCAGTACTTC.

This clone turned up a few times. This rearrangement joins TRBV6-1 to TRBJ2-7; weak D call: TRBD1 (5 bases). The CDR3 is 13 amino acids. V shed 2 bases and J shed 0 bases, with 5 bases lying between them. Germline V lookup: CDR1 MNHNS, CDR2 SASEGT. The CDR3 loop reads CASSEQGSYEQYF. The CDR3 coding sequence is TGTGCCAGCAGTGAACAGGGCTCCTACGAGCAGTACTTC.

This clone appeared once. The J gene is TRBJ1-5, the V gene TRBV30, with D possibly matching TRBD1 (5 bases). V dropped 0 bases and J dropped 7 bases, with 19 bases sitting between them. Germline CDR1 and CDR2: GTSNPN and SVGIG (reference sequence). There are 16 residues in the CDR3. CDR3 bases: TGTGCCTGGAGTGTCGGCGTAGGGAGGGACCTACAGCCCCAGCATTTT. Protein sequence: CAWSVGVGRDLQPQHF. The variable domain in full, completed from reference TRBV30 and TRBJ1-5, reads SQTIHQWPATLVQPVGSPLSLECTVEGTSNPNLYWYRQAAGRGLQLLFYSVGIGQISSEVPQNLSASRPQDRQFILSSKKLLLSDSGFYLCAWSVGVGRDLQPQHFGDGTRLSIL.

This chain joins TRBV28 and TRBJ1-1, with D maybe TRBD1 (5 bases). The CDR3 covers 12 residues. Germline-derived CDR1 and CDR2 are MDHEN and SYDVKM. With 4 bases removed from V and 3 bases from J, the gap between germline ends came to 6 bases. CDR3 sequence (DNA): TGTGCCAGCAGTTCGGGGGACACTGAAGCTTTCTTT. It codes for CASSSGDTEAFF.

In its sample, this clone was seen once. The genes are TRBV5-1 and TRBJ2-2; D is unclear. The V end lost 3 bases, the J end lost 0 bases, and 9 bases lay between the germline ends. Germline CDR1 reads SGHRS; CDR2 reads YFSETQ. CDR3 length: 15 residues. CDR3 sequence: CASSSPRANTGELFF. For the CDR3, the DNA is TGCGCCAGCAGCTCTCCTAGAGCGAACACCGGGGAGCTGTTTTTT.

This chain connects TRBV6-1 to TRBJ2-3; possible D gene TRBD1, 6 bases. The ends were cut back, 3 bases at V and 1 base at J, with 20 bases in the middle. In germline, CDR1 is MNHNS, CDR2 SASEGT. The CDR3 spans 18 residues. CDR3 protein: CASSERDTPTSRTDTQYF. Here the CDR3 DNA reads TGTGCCAGCAGTGAGAGGGACACACCGACGTCCCGCACAGATACGCAGTATTTT.

CDR3 amino acids: CASTRDRSSGNTIYF. In DNA, the CDR3 is TGTGCCAGTACCCGAGACAGGAGCTCTGGAAACACCATATATTTT. This chain connects TRBV19 to TRBJ1-3, with D perhaps TRBD1 (6 bases). Trimming stripped 7 bases from V and 0 bases from J, with 13 bases between. The germline V gene encodes CDR1 LNHDA and CDR2 SQIVND (reference sequence). There are 15 residues in the CDR3.

CDR3 residues: CATSISRVSSYEQYF. The CDR3 DNA sequence: TGTGCCACCAGCATATCGAGGGTGAGCTCCTACGAGCAGTACTTC. The chain is built from TRBV15 and TRBJ2-7, with D possibly matching TRBD2 (5 bases). CDR3 length: 15 residues. Trimming shortened V by 4 bases and J by 0 bases, and 13 bases separated the two germline ends. Germline values: CDR1 LNHNV, CDR2 YYDKDF (reference sequence). Looking up the rest from reference TRBV15 and TRBJ2-7 gives the full variable domain: DAMVIQNPRYQVTQFGKPVTLSCSQTLNHNVMYWYQQKSSQAPKLLFHYYDKDFNNEADTPDNFQSRRPNTSFCFLDIRSPGLGDTAMYLCATSISRVSSYEQYFGPGTRLTVT.

V usage is TRBV5-1 and J usage is TRBJ2-5, with 9 bases fitting TRBD2. V was clipped by 4 bases and J by 3 bases; unmatched bases: 4. The V gene's germline CDR1 is SGHRS and CDR2 YFSETQ. The CDR3 has 14 residues. CDR3 in amino acids: CASSASSGEETQYF. DNA of the CDR3: TGCGCCAGCAGCGCCTCTAGCGGGGAAGAGACCCAGTACTTC.

The CDR3 coding sequence is TGTGCCAGCAGCCTATCGGCACGGGGTGAGCAGTTCTTC. It is translated as CASSLSARGEQFF. The gene calls are TRBV5-5 and TRBJ2-1; possibly TRBD2 for D (5 bases). The CDR3 loop spans 13 amino acids. Trimming removed 4 bases from V and 9 bases from J, with 14 bases in between. Germline V gene data show CDR1 as SGHKS and CDR2 as YYEKEE (reference sequence). Full variable domain (missing parts from reference TRBV5-5 and TRBJ2-1): DAGVTQSPTHLIKTRGQQVTLRCSPISGHKSVSWYQQVLGQGPQFIFQYYEKEERGRGNFPDRFSARQFPNYSSELNVNALLLGDSALYLCASSLSARGEQFFGPGTRLTVL.

This rearrangement joins TRBV2 to TRBJ1-2; tentatively, D is TRBD1 (5 bases). This CDR3 is built from 13 residues. Germline V CDR1 and CDR2: SNHLY, FYNNEI. Trimming shortened V by 4 bases and J by 1 base, and 7 bases separated the two germline ends. In DNA, the CDR3 is TGTGCCAGCAGTGTACAGGTTAACTATGGCTACACCTTC. Protein sequence: CASSVQVNYGYTF.

The sample holds one count of this clone. The chain joins TRBV7-3 to TRBJ2-5; D is possibly TRBD2 (7 bases). The CDR3 length is 15 residues. Looked up from germline, CDR1 is SGHTA and CDR2 is FQGTGA. V lost 5 bases to trimming and J lost 4 bases, with 17 bases between them. CDR3 amino acids: CASSARGGAAETQYF. CDR3 nucleotides: TGTGCCAGCAGCGCAAGGGGGGGCGCCGCAGAGACCCAGTACTTC.

The chain recombines TRBV5-1 with TRBJ2-1; D uncertain. V gave up 1 base and J gave up 10 bases, with 12 bases separating them. The length of the CDR3 is 13 residues. Looked up from germline, CDR1 is SGHRS and CDR2 is YFSETQ. CDR3 amino acids: CASSLNRQAEQFF. The CDR3 DNA reads TGCGCCAGCAGCTTGAATAGGCAGGCCGAGCAGTTCTTC.

The rearrangement uses TRBV30 and TRBJ2-1; D may be TRBD1 (7 bases). V was cut by 2 bases and J by 5 bases, with 13 bases left in between. The germline gives CDR1 GTSNPN, CDR2 SVGIG (reference sequence). CDR3 length: 14 residues. Here the CDR3 reads CAWSLRGADNEQFF. The CDR3 DNA is TGTGCCTGGAGTCTCAGGGGGGCCGACAATGAGCAGTTCTTC.

This clone appeared a few times. The V call is TRBV7-9, the J call TRBJ2-5, with a weak D call TRBD1 (6 bases). Germline V gene sequence: CDR1 SEHNR, CDR2 FQNEAQ (reference sequence). The CDR3 contains 16 residues. V lost 8 bases to trimming and J lost 5 bases, with 24 bases between them. The CDR3 protein is CASRSPITGLTETQYF. The CDR3 DNA follows: TGTGCCAGCCGATCCCCCATTACAGGGTTAACGGAGACCCAGTACTTC.

This sequence joins TRBV7-9 and TRBJ1-2, with 7 positions matching TRBD1. CDR1 is SEHNR and CDR2 is FQNEAQ in the germline V gene (reference sequence). V lost 4 bases to trimming and J lost 4 bases; unmatched junction nucleotides: 12. CDR3 length: 16 amino acids. The CDR3 here is CASSSLHTGVSYGYTF. The CDR3 bases are TGTGCCAGCAGCTCTCTCCACACAGGGGTCTCCTATGGCTACACCTTC.

The chain recombines TRBV18 with TRBJ2-3; D is unresolved. The CDR3 has 11 amino acids. Germline values: CDR1 KGHSH, CDR2 LQKENI. CDR3 bases: TGTGGCAACGGTACTACAGATACGCAGTATTTT. This gives the protein CGNGTTDTQYF.